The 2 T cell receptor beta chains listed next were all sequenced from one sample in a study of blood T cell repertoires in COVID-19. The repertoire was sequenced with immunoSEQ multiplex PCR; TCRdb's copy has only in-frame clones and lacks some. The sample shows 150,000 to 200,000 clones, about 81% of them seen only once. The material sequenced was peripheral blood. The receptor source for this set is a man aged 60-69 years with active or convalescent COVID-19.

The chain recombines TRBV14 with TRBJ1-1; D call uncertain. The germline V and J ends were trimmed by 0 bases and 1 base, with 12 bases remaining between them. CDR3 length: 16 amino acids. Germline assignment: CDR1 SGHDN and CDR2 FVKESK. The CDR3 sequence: CASSQELGWRNTEAFF. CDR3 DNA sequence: TGTGCCAGCAGCCAAGAGCTGGGTTGGAGGAACACTGAAGCTTTCTTT.

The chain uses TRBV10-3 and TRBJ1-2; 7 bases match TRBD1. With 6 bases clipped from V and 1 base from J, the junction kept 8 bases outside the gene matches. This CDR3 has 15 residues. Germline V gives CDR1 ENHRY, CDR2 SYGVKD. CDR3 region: CAISEYTGVNYGYTF. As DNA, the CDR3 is TGTGCCATCAGCGAATACACAGGGGTTAACTATGGCTACACCTTC.